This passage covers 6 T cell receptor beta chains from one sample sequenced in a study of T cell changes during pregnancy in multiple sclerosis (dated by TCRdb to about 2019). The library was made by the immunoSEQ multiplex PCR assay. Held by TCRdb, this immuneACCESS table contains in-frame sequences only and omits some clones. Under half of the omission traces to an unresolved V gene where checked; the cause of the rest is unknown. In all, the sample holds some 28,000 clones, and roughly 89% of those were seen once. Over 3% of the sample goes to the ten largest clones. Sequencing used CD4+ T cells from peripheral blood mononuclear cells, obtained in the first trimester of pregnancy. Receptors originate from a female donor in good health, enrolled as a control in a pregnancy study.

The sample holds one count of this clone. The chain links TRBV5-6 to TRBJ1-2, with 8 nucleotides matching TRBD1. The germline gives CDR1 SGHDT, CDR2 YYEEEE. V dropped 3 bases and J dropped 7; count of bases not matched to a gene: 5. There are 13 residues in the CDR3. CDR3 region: CASSWTGSSGYTF. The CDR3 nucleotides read TGTGCCAGCAGCTGGACAGGGTCCTCTGGCTACACCTTC.

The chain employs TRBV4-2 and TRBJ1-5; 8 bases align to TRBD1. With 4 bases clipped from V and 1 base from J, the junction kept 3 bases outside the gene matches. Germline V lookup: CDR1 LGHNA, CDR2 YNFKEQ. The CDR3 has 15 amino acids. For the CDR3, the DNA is TGTGCCAGCAGCCCAAGGGACAGGAGCAATCAGCCCCAGCATTTT. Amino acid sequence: CASSPRDRSNQPQHF.

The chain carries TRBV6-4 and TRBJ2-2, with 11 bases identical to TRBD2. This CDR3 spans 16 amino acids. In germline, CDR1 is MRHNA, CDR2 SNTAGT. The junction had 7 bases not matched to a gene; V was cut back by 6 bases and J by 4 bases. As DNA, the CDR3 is TGTGCCAGCAGCCAACTAGCGGGAGTATCCACCGGGGAGCTGTTTTTT. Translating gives CASSQLAGVSTGELFF.

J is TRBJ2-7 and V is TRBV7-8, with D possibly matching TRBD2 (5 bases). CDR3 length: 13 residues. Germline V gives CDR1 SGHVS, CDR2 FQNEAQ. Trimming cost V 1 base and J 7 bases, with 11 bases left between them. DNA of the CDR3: TGTGCCAGCAGCTTAGGGACTGTCGGGGAGCAGTACTTC. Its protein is CASSLGTVGEQYF.

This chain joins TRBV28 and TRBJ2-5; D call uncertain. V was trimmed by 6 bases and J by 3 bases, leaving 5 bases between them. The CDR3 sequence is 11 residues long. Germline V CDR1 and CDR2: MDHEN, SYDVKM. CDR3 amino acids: CASRAKETQYF. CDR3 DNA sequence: TGTGCCAGCAGGGCAAAAGAGACCCAGTACTTC.

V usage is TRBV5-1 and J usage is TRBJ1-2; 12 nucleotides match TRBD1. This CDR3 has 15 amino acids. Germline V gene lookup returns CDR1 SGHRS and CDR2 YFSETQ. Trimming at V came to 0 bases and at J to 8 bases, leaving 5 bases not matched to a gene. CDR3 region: CASSLEGQGANGYTF. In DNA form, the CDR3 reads TGCGCCAGCAGCTTGGAGGGACAGGGGGCGAACGGCTACACCTTC. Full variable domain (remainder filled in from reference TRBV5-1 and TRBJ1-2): KAGVTQTPRYLIKTRGQQVTLSCSPISGHRSVSWYQQTPGQGLQFLFEYFSETQRNKGNFPGRFSGRQFSNSRSEMNVSTLELGDSALYLCASSLEGQGANGYTFGSGTRLTVV.